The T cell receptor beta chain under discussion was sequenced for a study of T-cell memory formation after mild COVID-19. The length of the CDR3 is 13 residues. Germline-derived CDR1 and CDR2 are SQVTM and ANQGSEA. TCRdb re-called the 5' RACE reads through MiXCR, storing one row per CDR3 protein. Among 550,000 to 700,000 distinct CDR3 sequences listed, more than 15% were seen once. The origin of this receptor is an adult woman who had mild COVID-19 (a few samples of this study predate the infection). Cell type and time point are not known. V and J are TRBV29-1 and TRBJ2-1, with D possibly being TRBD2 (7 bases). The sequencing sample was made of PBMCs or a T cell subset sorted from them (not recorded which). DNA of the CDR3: TGCAGTGGGGGGGCGGCCTCCTACAATGAGCAGTTCTTC. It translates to CSGGAASYNEQFF.